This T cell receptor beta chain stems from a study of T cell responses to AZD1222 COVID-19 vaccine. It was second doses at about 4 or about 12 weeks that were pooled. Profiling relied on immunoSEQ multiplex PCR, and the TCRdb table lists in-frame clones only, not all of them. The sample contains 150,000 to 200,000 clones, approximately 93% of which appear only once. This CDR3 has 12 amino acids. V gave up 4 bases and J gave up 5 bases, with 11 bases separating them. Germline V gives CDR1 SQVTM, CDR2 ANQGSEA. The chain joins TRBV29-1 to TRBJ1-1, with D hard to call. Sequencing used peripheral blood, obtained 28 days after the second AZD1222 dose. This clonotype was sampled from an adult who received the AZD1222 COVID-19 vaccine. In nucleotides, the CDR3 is TGCAGCGTTGGGGAGGACGGGACTGAAGCTTTCTTT. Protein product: CSVGEDGTEAFF. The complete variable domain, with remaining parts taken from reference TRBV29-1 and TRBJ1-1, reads SAVISQKPSRDICQRGTSLTIQCQVDSQVTMMFWYRQQPGQSLTLIATANQGSEATYESGFVIDKFPISRPNLTFSTLTVSNMSPEDSSIYLCSVGEDGTEAFFGQGTRLTVV.